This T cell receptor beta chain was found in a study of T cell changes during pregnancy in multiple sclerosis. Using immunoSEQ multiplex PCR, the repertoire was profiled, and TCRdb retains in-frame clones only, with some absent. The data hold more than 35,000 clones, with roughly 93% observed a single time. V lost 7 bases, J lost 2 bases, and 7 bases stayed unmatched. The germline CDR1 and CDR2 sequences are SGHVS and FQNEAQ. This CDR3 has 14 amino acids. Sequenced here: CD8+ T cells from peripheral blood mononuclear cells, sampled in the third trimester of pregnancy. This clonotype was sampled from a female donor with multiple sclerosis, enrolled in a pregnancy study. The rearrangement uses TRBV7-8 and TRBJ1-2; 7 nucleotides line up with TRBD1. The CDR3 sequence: CASTLTGSNYGYTF. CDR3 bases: TGTGCCAGCACCCTGACAGGGTCCAACTATGGCTACACCTTC.